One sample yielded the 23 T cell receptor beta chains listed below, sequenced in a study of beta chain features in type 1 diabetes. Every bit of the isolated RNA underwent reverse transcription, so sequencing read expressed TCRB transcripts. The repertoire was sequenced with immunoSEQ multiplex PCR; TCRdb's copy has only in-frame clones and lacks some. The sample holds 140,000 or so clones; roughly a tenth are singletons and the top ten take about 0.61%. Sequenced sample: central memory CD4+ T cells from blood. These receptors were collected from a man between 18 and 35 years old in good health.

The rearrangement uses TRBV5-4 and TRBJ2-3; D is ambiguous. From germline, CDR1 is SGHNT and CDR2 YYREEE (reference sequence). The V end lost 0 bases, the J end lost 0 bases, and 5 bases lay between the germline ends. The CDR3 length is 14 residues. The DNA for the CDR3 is TGTGCCAGCAGCTTGGCTCCTAGCACAGATACGCAGTATTTT. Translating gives CASSLAPSTDTQYF. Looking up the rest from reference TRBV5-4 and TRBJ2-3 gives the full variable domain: ETGVTQSPTHLIKTRGQQVTLRCSSQSGHNTVSWYQQALGQGPQFIFQYYREEENGRGNFPPRFSGLQFPNYSSELNVNALELDDSALYLCASSLAPSTDTQYFGPGTRLTVL.

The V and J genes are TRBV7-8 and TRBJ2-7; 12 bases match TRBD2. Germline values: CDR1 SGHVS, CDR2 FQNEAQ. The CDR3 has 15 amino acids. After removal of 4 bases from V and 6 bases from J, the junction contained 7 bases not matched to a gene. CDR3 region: CASSYSSGGALEQYF. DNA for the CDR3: TGTGCCAGCAGCTACTCTAGCGGGGGGGCCCTCGAGCAGTACTTC.

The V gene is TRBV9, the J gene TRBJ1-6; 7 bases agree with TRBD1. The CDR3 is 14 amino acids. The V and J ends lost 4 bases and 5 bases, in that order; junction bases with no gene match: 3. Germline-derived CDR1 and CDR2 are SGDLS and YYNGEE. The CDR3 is CASSIQGNNSPLHF. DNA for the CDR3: TGTGCCAGCAGCATACAGGGGAATAATTCACCCCTCCACTTT.

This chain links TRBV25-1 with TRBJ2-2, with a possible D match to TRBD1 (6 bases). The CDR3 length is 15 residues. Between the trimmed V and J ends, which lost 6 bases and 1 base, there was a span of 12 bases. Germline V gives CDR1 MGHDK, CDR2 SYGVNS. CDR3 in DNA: TGTGCCAGCAGGAAGACAGGATTGAACACCGGGGAGCTGTTTTTT. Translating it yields CASRKTGLNTGELFF.

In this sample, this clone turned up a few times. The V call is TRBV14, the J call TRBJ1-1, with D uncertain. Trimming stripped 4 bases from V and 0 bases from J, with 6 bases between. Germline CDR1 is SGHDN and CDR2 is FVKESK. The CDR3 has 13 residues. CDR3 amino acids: CASSPDLNTEAFF. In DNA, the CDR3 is TGTGCCAGCAGCCCCGACTTGAACACTGAAGCTTTCTTT. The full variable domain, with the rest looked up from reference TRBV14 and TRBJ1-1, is EAGVTQFPSHSVIEKGQTVTLRCDPISGHDNLYWYRRVMGKEIKFLLHFVKESKQDESGMPNNRFLAERTGGTYSTLKVQPAELEDSGVYFCASSPDLNTEAFFGQGTRLTVV.

DNA for the CDR3: TGCAGTGCCCCAGAAGTTTCGGGCTACACCTTC. Protein sequence: CSAPEVSGYTF. J is TRBJ1-2 and V is TRBV20-1, with no clear D. This CDR3 contains 11 residues. CDR1 is DFQATT and CDR2 is SNEGSKA in the germline V gene (reference sequence). V lost 6 bases and J lost 8, with 13 bases in between.

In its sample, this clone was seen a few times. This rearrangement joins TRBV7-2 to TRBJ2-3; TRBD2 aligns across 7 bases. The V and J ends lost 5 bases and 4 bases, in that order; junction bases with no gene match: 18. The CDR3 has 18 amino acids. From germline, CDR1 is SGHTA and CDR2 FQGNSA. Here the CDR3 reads CASSPSRGRGRGPDTQYF. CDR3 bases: TGTGCCAGCAGCCCATCCCGAGGGAGGGGACGCGGTCCAGATACGCAGTATTTT.

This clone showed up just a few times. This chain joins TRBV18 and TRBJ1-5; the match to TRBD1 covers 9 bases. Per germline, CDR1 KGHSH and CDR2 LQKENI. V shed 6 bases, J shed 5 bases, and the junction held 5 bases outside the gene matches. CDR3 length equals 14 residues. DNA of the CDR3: TGTGCCAGCTCCCCGGGACAGGGCTATCAGCCCCAGCATTTT. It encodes CASSPGQGYQPQHF.

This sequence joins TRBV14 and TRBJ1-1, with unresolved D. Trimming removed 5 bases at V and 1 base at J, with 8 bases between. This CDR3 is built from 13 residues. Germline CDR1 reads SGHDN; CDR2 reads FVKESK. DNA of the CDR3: TGTGCCAGCAGCAAAACAGAGAACACTGAAGCTTTCTTT. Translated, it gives CASSKTENTEAFF.

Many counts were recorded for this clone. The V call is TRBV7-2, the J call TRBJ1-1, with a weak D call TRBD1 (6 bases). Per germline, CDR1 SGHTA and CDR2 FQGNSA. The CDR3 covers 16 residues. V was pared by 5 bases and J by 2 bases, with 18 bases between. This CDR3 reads CASSNTVGGTNTEAFF. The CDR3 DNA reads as TGTGCCAGCAGCAATACCGTAGGGGGTACCAACACTGAAGCTTTCTTT.

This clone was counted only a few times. The CDR3 sequence is CASSKLGTTRTDTQYF. The CDR3 nucleotides read TGTGCCAGTAGTAAGCTTGGGACTACTCGCACAGATACGCAGTATTTT. This rearrangement joins TRBV19 to TRBJ2-3; the match to TRBD2 covers 7 bases. The V gene end was trimmed by 4 bases and the J gene end by 1 base; junction bases not matched to a gene: 8. Germline V gene lookup returns CDR1 LNHDA and CDR2 SQIVND (reference sequence). This CDR3 comprises 16 residues.

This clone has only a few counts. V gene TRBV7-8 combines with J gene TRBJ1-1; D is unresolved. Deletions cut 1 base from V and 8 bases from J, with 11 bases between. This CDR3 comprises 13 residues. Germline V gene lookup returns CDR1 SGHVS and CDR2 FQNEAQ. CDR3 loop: CASSLDISPEAFF. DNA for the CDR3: TGTGCCAGCAGCTTAGATATTTCCCCGGAAGCTTTCTTT.

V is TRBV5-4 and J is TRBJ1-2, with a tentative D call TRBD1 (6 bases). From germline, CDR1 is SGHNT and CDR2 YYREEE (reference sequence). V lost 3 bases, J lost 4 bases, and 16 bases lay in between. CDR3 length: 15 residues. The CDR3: CASSSPAQGGYGYTF. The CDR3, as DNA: TGTGCCAGCAGCTCCCCCGCACAGGGCGGCTATGGCTACACCTTC.

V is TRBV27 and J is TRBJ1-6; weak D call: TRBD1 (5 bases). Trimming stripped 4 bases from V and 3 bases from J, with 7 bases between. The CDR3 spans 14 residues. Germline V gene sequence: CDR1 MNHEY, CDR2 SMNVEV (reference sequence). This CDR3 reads CASSSTVYNSPLHF. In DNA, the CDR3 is TGTGCCAGCAGTTCGACAGTCTATAATTCACCCCTCCACTTT.

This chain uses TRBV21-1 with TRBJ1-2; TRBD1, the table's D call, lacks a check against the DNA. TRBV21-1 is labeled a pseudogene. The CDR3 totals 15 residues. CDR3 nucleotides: TGTGCCAGCAGCAAAGGTTCCAGGGCATTCGATGGCTACACCTTC. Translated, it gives CASSKGSRAFDGYTF.

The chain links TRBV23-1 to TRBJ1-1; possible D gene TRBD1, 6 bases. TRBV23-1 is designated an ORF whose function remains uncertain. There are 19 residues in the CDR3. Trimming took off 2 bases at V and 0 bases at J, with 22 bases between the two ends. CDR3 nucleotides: TGCGCCAGCAGTCAAGACTTCTTCCGACAGGAGATCTTGAACACTGAAGCTTTCTTT. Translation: CASSQDFFRQEILNTEAFF.

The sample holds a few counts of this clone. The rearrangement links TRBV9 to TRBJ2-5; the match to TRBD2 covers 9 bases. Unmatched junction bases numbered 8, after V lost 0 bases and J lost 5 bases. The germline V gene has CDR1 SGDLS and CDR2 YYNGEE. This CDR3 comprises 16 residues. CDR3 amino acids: CASSVGGSGGVETQYF. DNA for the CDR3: TGTGCCAGCAGCGTAGGTGGTAGCGGGGGAGTTGAGACCCAGTACTTC.

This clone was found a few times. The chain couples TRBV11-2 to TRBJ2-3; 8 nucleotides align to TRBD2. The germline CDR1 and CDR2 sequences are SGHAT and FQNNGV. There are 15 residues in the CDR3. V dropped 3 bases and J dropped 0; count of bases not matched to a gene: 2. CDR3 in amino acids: CASSFASGSTDTQYF. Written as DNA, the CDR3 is TGTGCCAGCAGCTTTGCTAGCGGGAGCACAGATACGCAGTATTTT.

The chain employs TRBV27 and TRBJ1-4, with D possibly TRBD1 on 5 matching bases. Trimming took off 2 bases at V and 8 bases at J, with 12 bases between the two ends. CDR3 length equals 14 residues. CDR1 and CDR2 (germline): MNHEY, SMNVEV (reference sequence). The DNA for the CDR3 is TGTGCCAGCAGTTTAGGACACCAGGGCGAAAAACTGTTTTTT. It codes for CASSLGHQGEKLFF.

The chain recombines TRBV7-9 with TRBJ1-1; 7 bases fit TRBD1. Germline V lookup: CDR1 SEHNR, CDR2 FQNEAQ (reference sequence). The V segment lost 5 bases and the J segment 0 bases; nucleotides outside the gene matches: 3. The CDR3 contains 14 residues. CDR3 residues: CASSPGQLNTEAFF. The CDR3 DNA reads TGTGCCAGCAGCCCGGGACAGTTGAACACTGAAGCTTTCTTT.

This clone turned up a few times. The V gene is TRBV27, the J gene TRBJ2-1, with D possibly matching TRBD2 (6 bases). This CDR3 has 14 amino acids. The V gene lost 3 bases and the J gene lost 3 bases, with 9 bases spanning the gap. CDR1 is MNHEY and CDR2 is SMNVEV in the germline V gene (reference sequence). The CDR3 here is CASSFTSHYNEQFF. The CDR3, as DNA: TGTGCCAGCAGTTTTACTAGCCACTACAATGAGCAGTTCTTC.

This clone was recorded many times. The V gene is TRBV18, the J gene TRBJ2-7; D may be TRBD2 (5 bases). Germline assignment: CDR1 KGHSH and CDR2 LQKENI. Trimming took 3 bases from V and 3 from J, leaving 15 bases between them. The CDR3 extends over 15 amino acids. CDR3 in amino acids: CASSPQRARDYEQYF. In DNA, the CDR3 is TGTGCCAGCTCACCGCAGCGAGCTCGGGACTACGAGCAGTACTTC.

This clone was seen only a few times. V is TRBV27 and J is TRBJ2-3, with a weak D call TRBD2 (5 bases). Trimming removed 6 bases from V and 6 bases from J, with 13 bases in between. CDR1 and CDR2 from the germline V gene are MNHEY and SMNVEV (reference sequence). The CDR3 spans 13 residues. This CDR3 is CASRPGKSDTQYF. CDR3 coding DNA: TGTGCCAGCAGACCCGGGAAGTCGGATACGCAGTATTTT.